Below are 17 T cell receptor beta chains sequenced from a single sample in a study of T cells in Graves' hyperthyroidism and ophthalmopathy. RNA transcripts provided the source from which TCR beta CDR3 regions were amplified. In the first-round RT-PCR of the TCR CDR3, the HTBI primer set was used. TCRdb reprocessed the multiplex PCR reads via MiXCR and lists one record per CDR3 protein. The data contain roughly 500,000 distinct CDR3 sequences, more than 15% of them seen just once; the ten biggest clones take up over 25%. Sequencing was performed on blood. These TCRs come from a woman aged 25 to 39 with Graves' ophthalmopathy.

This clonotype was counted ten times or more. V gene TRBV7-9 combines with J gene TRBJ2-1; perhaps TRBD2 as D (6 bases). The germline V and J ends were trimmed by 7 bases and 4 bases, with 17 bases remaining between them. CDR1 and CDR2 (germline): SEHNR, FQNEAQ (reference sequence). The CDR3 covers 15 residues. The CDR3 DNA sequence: TGTGCCAGCACCCCTATGGCGGGATCGTACAATGAGCAGTTCTTC. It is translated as CASTPMAGSYNEQFF.

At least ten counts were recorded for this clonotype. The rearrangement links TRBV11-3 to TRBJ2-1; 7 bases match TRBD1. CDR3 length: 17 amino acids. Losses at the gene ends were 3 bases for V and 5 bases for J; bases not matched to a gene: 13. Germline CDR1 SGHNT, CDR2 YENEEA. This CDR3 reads CASSLNSGTVSNNEQFF. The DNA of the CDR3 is TGTGCCAGCAGCTTGAACTCAGGGACAGTTTCTAACAATGAGCAGTTCTTC.

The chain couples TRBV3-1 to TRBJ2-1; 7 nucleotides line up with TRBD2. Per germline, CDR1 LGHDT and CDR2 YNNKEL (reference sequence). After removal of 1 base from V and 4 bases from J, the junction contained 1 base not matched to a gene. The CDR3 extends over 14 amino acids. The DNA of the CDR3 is TGTGCCAGCAGCCAAGGGACTAGGTACAATGAGCAGTTCTTC. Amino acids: CASSQGTRYNEQFF.

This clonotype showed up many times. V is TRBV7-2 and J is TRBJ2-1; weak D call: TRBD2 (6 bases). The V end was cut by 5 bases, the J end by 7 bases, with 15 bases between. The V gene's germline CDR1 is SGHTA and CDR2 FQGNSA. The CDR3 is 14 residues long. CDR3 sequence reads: CASSAAAGRNEQFF. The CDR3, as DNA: TGTGCCAGCAGCGCCGCGGCGGGACGGAATGAGCAGTTCTTC.

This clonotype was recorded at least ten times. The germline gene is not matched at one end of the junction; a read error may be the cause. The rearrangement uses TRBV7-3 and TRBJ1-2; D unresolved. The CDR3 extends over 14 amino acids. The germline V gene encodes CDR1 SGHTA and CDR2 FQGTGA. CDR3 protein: CASILNPGDYGYTF. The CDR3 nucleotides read TGTGCCAGCATCTTAAATCCCGGGGACTATGGCTACACCTTC.

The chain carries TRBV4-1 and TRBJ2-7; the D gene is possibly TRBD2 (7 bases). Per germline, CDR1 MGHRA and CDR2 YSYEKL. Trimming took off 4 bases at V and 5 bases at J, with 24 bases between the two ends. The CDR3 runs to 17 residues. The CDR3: CASSPRGPSGLPHEQYF. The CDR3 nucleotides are TGCGCCAGCAGCCCACGGGGGCCTAGCGGTCTCCCGCACGAGCAGTACTTC.

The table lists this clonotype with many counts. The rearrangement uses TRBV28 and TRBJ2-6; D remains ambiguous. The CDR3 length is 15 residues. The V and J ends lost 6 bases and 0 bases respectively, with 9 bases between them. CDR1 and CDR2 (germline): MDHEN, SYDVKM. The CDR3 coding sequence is TGTGCCAGCAGAACAACAGCCTCTGGGGCCAACGTCCTGACTTTC. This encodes CASRTTASGANVLTF.

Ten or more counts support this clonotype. The DNA of the CDR3 is TGTGCCATCAGTTCCCCCAGGGGGGACGGCGGGGGGGAGCAGTACTTC. Protein product: CAISSPRGDGGGEQYF. This chain connects TRBV10-3 to TRBJ2-7; TRBD2 is a possible D gene (8 bases). Germline V gene sequence: CDR1 ENHRY, CDR2 SYGVKD. The CDR3 runs 16 residues. The V end lost 5 bases, the J end lost 7 bases, and 24 bases lay between the germline ends.

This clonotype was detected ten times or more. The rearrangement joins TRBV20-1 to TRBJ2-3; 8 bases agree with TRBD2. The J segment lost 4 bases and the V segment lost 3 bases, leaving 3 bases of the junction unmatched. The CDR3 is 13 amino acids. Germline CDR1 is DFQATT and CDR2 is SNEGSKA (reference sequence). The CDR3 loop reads CSARTGGPDTQYF. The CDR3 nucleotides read TGCAGTGCTAGGACGGGAGGGCCAGATACGCAGTATTTT.

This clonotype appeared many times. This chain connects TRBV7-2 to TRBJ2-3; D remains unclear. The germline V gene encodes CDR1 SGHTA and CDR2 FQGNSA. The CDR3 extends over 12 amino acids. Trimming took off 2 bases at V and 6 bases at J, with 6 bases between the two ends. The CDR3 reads CASSLMRDTQYF. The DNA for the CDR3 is TGTGCCAGCAGCTTAATGAGGGATACGCAGTATTTT.

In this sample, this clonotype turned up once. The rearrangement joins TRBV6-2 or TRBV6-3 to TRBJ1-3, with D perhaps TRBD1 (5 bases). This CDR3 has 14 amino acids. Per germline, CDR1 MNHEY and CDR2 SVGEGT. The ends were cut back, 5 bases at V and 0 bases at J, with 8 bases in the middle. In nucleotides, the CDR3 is TGTGCCAGCAGTACGGGGCCCTCTGGAAACACCATATATTTT. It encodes CASSTGPSGNTIYF.

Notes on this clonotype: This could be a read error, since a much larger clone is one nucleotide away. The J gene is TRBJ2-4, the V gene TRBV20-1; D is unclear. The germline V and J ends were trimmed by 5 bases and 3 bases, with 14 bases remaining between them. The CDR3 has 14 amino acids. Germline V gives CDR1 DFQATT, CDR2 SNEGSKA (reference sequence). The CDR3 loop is CSAQDGSDKNIQYF. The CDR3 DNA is TGCAGTGCTCAAGATGGGTCCGACAAAAACATTCAGTACTTC.

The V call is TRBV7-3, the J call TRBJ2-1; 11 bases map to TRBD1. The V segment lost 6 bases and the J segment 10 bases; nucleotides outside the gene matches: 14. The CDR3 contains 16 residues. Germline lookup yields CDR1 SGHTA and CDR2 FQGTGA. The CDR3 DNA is TGTGCCAGCAGTGATAGCCGGGACAGGGGGGTGGGAGAGCAGTTCTTC. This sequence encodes CASSDSRDRGVGEQFF.

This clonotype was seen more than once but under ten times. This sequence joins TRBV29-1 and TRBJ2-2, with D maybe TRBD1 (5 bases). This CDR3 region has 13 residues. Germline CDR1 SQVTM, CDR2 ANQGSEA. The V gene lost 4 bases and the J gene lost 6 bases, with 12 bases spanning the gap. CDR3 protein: CSVAFRVAGELFF. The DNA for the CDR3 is TGCAGCGTTGCGTTCAGGGTAGCCGGGGAGCTGTTTTTT.

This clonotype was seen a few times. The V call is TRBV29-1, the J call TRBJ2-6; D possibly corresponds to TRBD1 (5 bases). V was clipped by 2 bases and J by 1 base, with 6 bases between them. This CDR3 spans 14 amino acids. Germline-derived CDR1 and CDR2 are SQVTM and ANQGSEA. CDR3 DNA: TGCAGCGTTGAATCAGGGTCTGGGGCCAACGTCCTGACTTTC. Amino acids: CSVESGSGANVLTF.

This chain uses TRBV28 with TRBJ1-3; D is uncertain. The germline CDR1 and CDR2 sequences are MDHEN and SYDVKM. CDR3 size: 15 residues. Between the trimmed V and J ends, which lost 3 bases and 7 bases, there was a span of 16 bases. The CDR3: CASSFSAGLGNTIYF. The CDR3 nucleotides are TGTGCCAGCAGTTTTTCCGCTGGGCTTGGCAACACCATATATTTT. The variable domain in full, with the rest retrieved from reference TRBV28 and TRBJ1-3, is DVKVTQSSRYLVKRTGEKVFLECVQDMDHENMFWYRQDPGLGLRLIYFSYDVKMKEKGDIPEGYSVSREKKERFSLILESASTNQTSMYLCASSFSAGLGNTIYFGEGSWLTVV.

CDR3 in DNA: TGTGCCAGCAGCTTAGGGACTAGCGGGAACAACGAGCAGTACTTC. It codes for CASSLGTSGNNEQYF. The chain uses TRBV11-3 and TRBJ2-7; 12 bases fit TRBD2. Germline-derived CDR1 and CDR2 are SGHNT and YENEEA. The CDR3 has 15 residues. Trimming cost V 1 base and J 5 bases; bases outside gene matches: 3.